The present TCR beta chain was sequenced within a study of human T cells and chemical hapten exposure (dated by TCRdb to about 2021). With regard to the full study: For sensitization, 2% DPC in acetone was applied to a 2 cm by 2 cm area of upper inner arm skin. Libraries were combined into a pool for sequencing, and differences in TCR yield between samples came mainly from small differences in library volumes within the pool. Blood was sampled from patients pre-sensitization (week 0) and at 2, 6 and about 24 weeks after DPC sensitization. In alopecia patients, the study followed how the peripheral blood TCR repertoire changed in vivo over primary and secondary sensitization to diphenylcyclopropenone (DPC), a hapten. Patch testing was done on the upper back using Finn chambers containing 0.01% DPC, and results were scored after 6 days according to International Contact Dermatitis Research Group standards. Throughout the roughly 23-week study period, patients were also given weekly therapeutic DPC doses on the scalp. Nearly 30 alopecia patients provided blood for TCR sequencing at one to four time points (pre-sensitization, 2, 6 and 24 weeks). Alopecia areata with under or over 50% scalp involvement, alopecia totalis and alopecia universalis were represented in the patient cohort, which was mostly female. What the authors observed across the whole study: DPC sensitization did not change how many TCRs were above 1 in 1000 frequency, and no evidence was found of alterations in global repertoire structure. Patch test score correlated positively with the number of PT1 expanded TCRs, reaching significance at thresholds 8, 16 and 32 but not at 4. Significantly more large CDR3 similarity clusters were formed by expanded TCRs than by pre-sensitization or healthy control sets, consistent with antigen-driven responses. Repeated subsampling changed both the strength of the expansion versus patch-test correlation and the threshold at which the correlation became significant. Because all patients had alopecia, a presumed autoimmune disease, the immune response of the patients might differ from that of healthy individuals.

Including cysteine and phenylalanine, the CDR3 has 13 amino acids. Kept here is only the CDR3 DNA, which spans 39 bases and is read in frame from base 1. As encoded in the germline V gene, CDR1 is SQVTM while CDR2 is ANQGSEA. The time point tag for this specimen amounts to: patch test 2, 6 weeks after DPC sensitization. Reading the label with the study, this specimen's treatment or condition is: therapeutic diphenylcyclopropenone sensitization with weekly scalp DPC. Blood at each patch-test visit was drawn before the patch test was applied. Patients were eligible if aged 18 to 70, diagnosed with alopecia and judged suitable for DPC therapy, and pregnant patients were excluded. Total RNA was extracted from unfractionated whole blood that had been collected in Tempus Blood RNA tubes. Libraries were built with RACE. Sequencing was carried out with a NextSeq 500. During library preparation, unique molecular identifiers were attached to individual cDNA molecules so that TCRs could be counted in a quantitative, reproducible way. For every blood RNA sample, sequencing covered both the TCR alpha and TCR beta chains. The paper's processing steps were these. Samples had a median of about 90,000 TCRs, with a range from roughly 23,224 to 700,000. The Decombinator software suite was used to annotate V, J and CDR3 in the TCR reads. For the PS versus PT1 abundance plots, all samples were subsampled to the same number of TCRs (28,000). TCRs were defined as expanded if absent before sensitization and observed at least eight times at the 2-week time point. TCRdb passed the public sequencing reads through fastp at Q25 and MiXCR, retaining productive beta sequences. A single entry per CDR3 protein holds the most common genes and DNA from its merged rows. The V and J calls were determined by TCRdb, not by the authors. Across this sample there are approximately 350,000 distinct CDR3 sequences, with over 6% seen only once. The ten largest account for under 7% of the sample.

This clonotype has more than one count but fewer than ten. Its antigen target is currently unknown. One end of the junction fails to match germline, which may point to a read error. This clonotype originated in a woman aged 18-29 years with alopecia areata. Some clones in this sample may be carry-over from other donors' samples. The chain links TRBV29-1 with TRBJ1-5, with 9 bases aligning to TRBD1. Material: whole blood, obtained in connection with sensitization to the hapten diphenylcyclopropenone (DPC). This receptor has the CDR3 CSVGTGKFQPQHF. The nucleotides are TGCAGTGTTGGGACAGGGAAGTTTCAGCCCCAGCATTTT.